This TCR beta chain was captured in a study of PD-L1 blockade in urothelial cancer. Background on the study: Researchers found blood samples held a median of approximately 150,000 T cells.

The time point here: pretreatment peripheral blood. Samples were collected from each patient before treatment and during treatment. Each patient gave between 1 and 8 of them in total. The CDR3 is made up of 13 amino acids. Germline loops: CDR1 SQVTM, CDR2 ANQGSEA. Trimming stripped 7 bases from V and 1 base from J, with 13 bases between. Using immunoSEQ multiplex PCR, the repertoire was profiled, and TCRdb retains in-frame clones only, with some absent. The data show around 70,000 clones, approximately 87% seen once. This chain uses TRBV29-1 with TRBJ1-1; weak D call: TRBD1 (5 bases). This receptor was identified in a man in his 70s with urothelial cancer. Sequences were derived from PBMCs, sampled around atezolizumab (anti-PD-L1) treatment. The CDR3 loop reads CSARETANTEAFF. CDR3 bases: TGCAGCGCCAGGGAAACGGCGAACACTGAAGCTTTCTTT.